This record concerns one TCR beta chain sequence. Some clones are missing from TCRdb's copy, which holds only in-frame ones; the method was immunoSEQ multiplex PCR. The data contain tens of thousands of clones, about 80% of them seen just once; the ten biggest clones take up 15% to 20%. Between the trimmed V and J ends, which lost 5 bases and 7 bases, there was a span of 11 bases. There are 12 residues in the CDR3. Germline CDR1 reads MDHEN; CDR2 reads SYDVKM. The record originates from a study of blood T cell repertoires in COVID-19. Whole-study context: COVID-19 samples, acute and convalescent, were from the United States, Italy and Spain. T cells, B-cell-depleted T cells, or PBMCs supplied cDNA or gDNA.

This TCR was recovered from a human donor in a cohort sampled during active COVID-19. The chain joins TRBV28 to TRBJ1-2; perhaps TRBD1 as D (6 bases). Material for sequencing was peripheral blood. In DNA, the CDR3 is TGTGCCAGCAGTACAGTCAGGGGTGGCTACACCTTC. Translation gives CASSTVRGGYTF.